Following are 17 T cell receptor beta chains from one sample sequenced in a study of siplizumab effects on memory and regulatory T cells. Measured with immunoSEQ multiplex PCR; TCRdb has only the in-frame clones, and not every one. The table records about 82,000 clones, roughly 87% of them present only once. Source material: Tregs sorted from blood. Source of these receptors: a human donor in good health.

The chain uses TRBV7-9 and TRBJ2-1; no definite D call. V dropped 3 bases and J dropped 7 bases, with 16 bases sitting between them. Germline CDR1 SEHNR, CDR2 FQNEAQ (reference sequence). The CDR3 consists of 15 residues. The CDR3 protein is CASSFLLLHTNEQFF. The CDR3 DNA sequence: TGTGCCAGCAGCTTTTTGCTACTACATACGAATGAGCAGTTCTTC.

The chain couples TRBV30 to TRBJ1-1, with D maybe TRBD1 (6 bases). The CDR3 is 14 amino acids. Trimming stripped 2 bases from V and 3 bases from J, with 13 bases between. Germline CDR1 GTSNPN, CDR2 SVGIG (reference sequence). The CDR3 loop reads CAWSSRGPDTEAFF. DNA of the CDR3: TGTGCCTGGAGTTCCCGGGGGCCTGACACTGAAGCTTTCTTT.

The rearrangement joins TRBV5-1 to TRBJ1-5, with D possibly matching TRBD1 (6 bases). The V end was cut by 5 bases, the J end by 4 bases, with 10 bases between. The CDR3 runs 13 residues. Looked up from germline, CDR1 is SGHRS and CDR2 is YFSETQ. The CDR3 sequence is CASRVGGNQPQHF. The CDR3 nucleotides are TGCGCCAGCAGGGTAGGGGGGAATCAGCCCCAGCATTTT.

V is TRBV28 and J is TRBJ1-3; TRBD1 might be the D (5 bases). The V end lost 1 base, the J end lost 5 bases, and 12 bases lay between the germline ends. The germline CDR1 and CDR2 sequences are MDHEN and SYDVKM. This CDR3 is 15 amino acids long. CDR3 DNA sequence: TGTGCCAGCAGTTTATCAGGCAGGGTCAGAAACACCATATATTTT. Protein product: CASSLSGRVRNTIYF.

This clone was counted between two and nine times. This chain uses TRBV2 with TRBJ2-4, with unresolved D. The V gene's germline CDR1 is SNHLY and CDR2 FYNNEI. The V gene lost 2 bases and the J gene lost 2 bases, with 16 bases spanning the gap. The CDR3 consists of 17 residues. The CDR3: CASSESMLERSKNIQYF. CDR3 sequence (DNA): TGTGCCAGCAGTGAAAGTATGCTTGAACGTTCCAAAAACATTCAGTACTTC. Full variable domain (missing parts from reference TRBV2 and TRBJ2-4): EPEVTQTPSHQVTQMGQEVILRCVPISNHLYFYWYRQILGQKVEFLVSFYNNEISEKSEIFDDQFSVERPDGSNFTLKIRSTKLEDSAMYFCASSESMLERSKNIQYFGAGTRLSVL.

The table lists this clone with a few counts. This sequence joins TRBV25-1 and TRBJ1-4, with a weak D call TRBD1 (5 bases). With 4 bases removed from V and 0 bases from J, the gap between germline ends came to 12 bases. Germline CDR1 reads MGHDK; CDR2 reads SYGVNS. This CDR3 is 16 amino acids long. CDR3 nucleotide sequence: TGTGCCAGCAGTGTGGGGCAGCAGGCAACTAATGAAAAACTGTTTTTT. The encoded protein is CASSVGQQATNEKLFF.

This chain connects TRBV9 to TRBJ1-3, with no clear D. The V gene's germline CDR1 is SGDLS and CDR2 YYNGEE. This CDR3 contains 14 residues. Trimming pared 0 bases from V and 0 bases from J, leaving 4 bases between. The CDR3 DNA reads TGTGCCAGCAGCGTAGAGCACTCTGGAAACACCATATATTTT. This encodes CASSVEHSGNTIYF.

The chain couples TRBV4-2 to TRBJ2-5, with D perhaps TRBD2 (6 bases). The V gene lost 0 bases and the J gene lost 5 bases, with 13 bases spanning the gap. This CDR3 spans 15 amino acids. Germline CDR1 LGHNA, CDR2 YNFKEQ. The CDR3 here is CASSQDGGSAETQYF. DNA of the CDR3: TGTGCCAGCAGCCAAGATGGGGGGTCCGCGGAGACCCAGTACTTC.

The chain combines TRBV13 with TRBJ1-6, with TRBD1 as a possible D gene (5 bases). V lost 5 bases and J lost 9, with 14 bases in between. CDR1 is PRHDT, CDR2 FYEKMQ, per germline (reference sequence). CDR3 length equals 14 residues. The CDR3 loop is CASSPLQGRSPLHF. The CDR3 DNA sequence: TGTGCCAGCAGCCCTCTCCAGGGACGTTCACCCCTCCACTTT.

V usage is TRBV19 and J usage is TRBJ1-5, with a weak D call TRBD1 (6 bases). Germline V gene data show CDR1 as LNHDA and CDR2 as SQIVND (reference sequence). The length of the CDR3 is 16 residues. V gave up 7 bases and J gave up 0 bases, with 16 bases separating them. The CDR3 sequence: CASTPPGAHSNQPQHF. Written as DNA, the CDR3 is TGTGCCAGTACCCCCCCGGGGGCTCATAGCAATCAGCCCCAGCATTTT.

The chain uses TRBV19 and TRBJ1-1; D remains ambiguous. Deletions cut 6 bases from V and 6 bases from J, with 14 bases between. The CDR3 runs to 13 residues. Germline V lookup: CDR1 LNHDA, CDR2 SQIVND (reference sequence). CDR3 protein: CASSPRNTAEAFF. In DNA form, the CDR3 reads TGTGCCAGTAGCCCTCGGAACACCGCTGAAGCTTTCTTT.

This clone was observed a handful of times. This sequence joins TRBV5-6 and TRBJ1-1, with D tentatively TRBD1 (5 bases). Per germline, CDR1 SGHDT and CDR2 YYEEEE. This CDR3 region has 14 residues. V gave up 1 base and J gave up 1 base, with 8 bases separating them. This chain's CDR3 is CASSLWGWNTEAFF. CDR3 DNA sequence: TGTGCCAGCAGCTTGTGGGGCTGGAACACTGAAGCTTTCTTT. Using reference TRBV5-6 and TRBJ1-1 for the parts outside the CDR3, the full variable domain is DAGVTQSPTHLIKTRGQQVTLRCSPKSGHDTVSWYQQALGQGPQFIFQYYEEEERQRGNFPDRFSGHQFPNYSSELNVNALLLGDSALYLCASSLWGWNTEAFFGQGTRLTVV.

The chain couples TRBV7-8 to TRBJ2-7; TRBD1 matches 8 bases. CDR1 and CDR2 from the germline V gene are SGHVS and FQNEAQ. The CDR3 contains 15 residues. V dropped 1 base and J dropped 3; count of bases not matched to a gene: 5. The CDR3 sequence is CASSLVGTGDYEQYF. The CDR3 nucleotides are TGTGCCAGCAGCTTAGTAGGGACAGGAGACTACGAGCAGTACTTC.

The rearrangement joins TRBV5-1 to TRBJ2-2, with D tentatively TRBD1 or TRBD2 (5 bases each). V dropped 8 bases and J dropped 7 bases, with 12 bases sitting between them. The germline V gene encodes CDR1 SGHRS and CDR2 YFSETQ. The CDR3 consists of 12 residues. The CDR3 sequence is CASGVRGGELFF. CDR3 sequence (DNA): TGCGCCAGTGGAGTGAGGGGCGGGGAGCTGTTTTTT. The full variable domain, its missing parts supplied by reference TRBV5-1 and TRBJ2-2, is KAGVTQTPRYLIKTRGQQVTLSCSPISGHRSVSWYQQTPGQGLQFLFEYFSETQRNKGNFPGRFSGRQFSNSRSEMNVSTLELGDSALYLCASGVRGGELFFGEGSRLTVL.

CDR3 sequence reads: CASRKSGGTYQETQYF. The CDR3 DNA reads as TGTGCCAGCAGGAAAAGCGGGGGGACCTACCAAGAGACCCAGTACTTC. This sequence joins TRBV11-2 and TRBJ2-5, with TRBD2 matching 9 bases. This CDR3 comprises 16 residues. Germline V gene sequence: CDR1 SGHAT, CDR2 FQNNGV. Germline trimming cut 6 bases from V and 0 bases from J; bases unmatched to any gene: 8.

The chain's CDR3 is CAISDGTGVTDTQYF. CDR3 DNA: TGTGCCATCAGTGACGGGACAGGGGTAACAGATACGCAGTATTTT. This chain joins TRBV10-3 and TRBJ2-3, with TRBD1 matching 10 bases. The V segment lost 3 bases and the J segment 3 bases; nucleotides outside the gene matches: 3. The CDR3 spans 15 residues. Per the germline V gene, CDR1 is ENHRY and CDR2 is SYGVKD.

A single count supports this clone. The rearrangement links TRBV5-1 to TRBJ2-5; 10 bases are a match to TRBD2. V lost 5 bases to trimming and J lost 1 base; unmatched junction nucleotides: 2. Germline lookup yields CDR1 SGHRS and CDR2 YFSETQ. The CDR3 covers 14 residues. The CDR3 reads CASRLAGSQETQYF. CDR3 DNA sequence: TGCGCCAGCAGACTAGCGGGGAGCCAAGAGACCCAGTACTTC.